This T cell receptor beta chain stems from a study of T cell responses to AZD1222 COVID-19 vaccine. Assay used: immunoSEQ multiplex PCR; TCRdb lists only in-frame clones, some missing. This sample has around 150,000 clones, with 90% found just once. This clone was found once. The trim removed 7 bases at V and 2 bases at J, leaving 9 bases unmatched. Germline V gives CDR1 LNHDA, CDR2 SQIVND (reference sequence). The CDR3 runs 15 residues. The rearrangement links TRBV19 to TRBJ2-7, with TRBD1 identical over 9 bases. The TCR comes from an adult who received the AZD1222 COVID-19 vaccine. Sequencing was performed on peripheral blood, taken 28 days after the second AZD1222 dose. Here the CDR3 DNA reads TGTGCCAGTACCCTCGGACAGGGGCTAACCTACGAGCAGTACTTC. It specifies CASTLGQGLTYEQYF.